The rows below give T cell receptor beta chains drawn from one sample of a study of T cell responses to AZD1222 COVID-19 vaccine. TCRdb keeps only in-frame clones here, not all; method: immunoSEQ multiplex PCR. Among about 110,000 clones listed, roughly 89% were seen once. Sequencing was performed on peripheral blood, taken 28 days after the second AZD1222 dose. The receptors here all came from an adult who received the AZD1222 COVID-19 vaccine. The CDR3 runs from the conserved cysteine through the conserved F or W. The D gene is left open where the match is weak. Clone size is stated in some rows and not others, as once, few, many or a class when expanded.

TRBJ2-7,NA,15,TRBV29-1,NA,CSVEDLRGLSYEQYF,TGCAGCGTTGAAGATCTTCGGGGACTCTCCTACGAGCAGTACTTC
TRBJ2-1,TRBD2,16,TRBV7-6,NA,CASSRGAGGLYNEQFF,TGTGCCAGCAGCCGAGGAGCGGGAGGGCTATACAATGAGCAGTTCTTC
TRBJ2-1,NA,14,TRBV30,NA,CAWSLWTTYNEQFF,TGTGCCTGGAGTCTATGGACTACCTACAATGAGCAGTTCTTC
TRBJ1-1,NA,15,TRBV28,NA,CASSLRGRGNTEAFF,TGTGCCAGCAGTTTAAGGGGACGGGGGAACACTGAAGCTTTCTTT
TRBJ2-1,TRBD2,15,TRBV19,once,CASSISGSSLNEQFF,TGTGCCAGTAGTATAAGCGGGAGTTCGCTGAATGAGCAGTTCTTC
TRBJ1-1,NA,14,TRBV7-2,NA,CASSFRGGGTEAFF,TGTGCCAGCAGCTTCCGGGGGGGCGGCACTGAAGCTTTCTTT
TRBJ1-2,TRBD1,15,TRBV6-5,NA,CASIPRDRTNYGYTF,TGTGCCAGCATCCCCCGGGACAGAACTAACTATGGCTACACCTTC
TRBJ2-3,TRBD2,15,TRBV6-5,NA,CASRPWGGSTDTQYF,TGTGCCAGCAGACCGTGGGGGGGGAGCACAGATACGCAGTATTTT
TRBJ2-7,NA,12,TRBV28,few,CASSFQTYEQYF,TGTGCCAGCAGTTTTCAGACCTACGAGCAGTACTTC
TRBJ2-7,TRBD2,19,TRBV5-1,NA,CASSSRPDESGREPYEQYF,TGCGCCAGCAGCTCGAGACCGGATGAGTCCGGGCGGGAGCCTTACGAGCAGTACTTC
TRBJ1-4,NA,11,TRBV29-1,NA,CSVEDLRVRVF,TGCAGCGTTGAAGATCTCAGGGTGAGGGTTTTT
TRBJ1-4,NA,15,TRBV7-9,NA,CASVRSGAIGEKLFF,TGTGCCAGCGTACGTTCGGGGGCAATCGGTGAAAAACTGTTTTTT
TRBJ1-2,TRBD1,15,TRBV7-9,NA,CASSPRTGPIVDYTF,TGTGCCAGCAGCCCGCGGACAGGCCCGATCGTAGACTACACCTTC
TRBJ2-7,TRBD2,12,TRBV12-3/TRBV12-4,NA,CASSHSGYEQYF,TGTGCCAGCAGTCATAGCGGGTACGAGCAGTACTTC
TRBJ2-3,NA,15,TRBV7-6,NA,CASSLSGTSTDTQYF,TGTGCCAGCAGCCTCAGCGGAACTAGCACAGATACGCAGTATTTT
TRBJ2-1,TRBD2,16,TRBV7-3,NA,CASSLEAGLAENEQFF,TGTGCCAGCAGCTTAGAAGCGGGACTAGCAGAAAATGAGCAGTTCTTC
TRBJ1-1,NA,13,TRBV30,NA,CAWSPSLNTEAFF,TGTGCCTGGAGTCCCTCATTGAACACTGAAGCTTTCTTT
TRBJ1-1,TRBD1,15,TRBV7-9,NA,CASSFVTGGTTEAFF,TGTGCCAGCAGCTTTGTGACAGGGGGGACCACTGAAGCTTTCTTT
TRBJ1-1,TRBD1,16,TRBV5-1,NA,CASSPTTGTSATEAFF,TGCGCCAGCAGCCCGACGACAGGGACATCGGCCACTGAAGCTTTCTTT
TRBJ2-7,TRBD2,14,TRBV5-1,few,CASLRPGLLTEQYF,TGCGCCAGCCTACGACCGGGACTACTTACCGAGCAGTACTTC
TRBJ2-5,TRBD1,14,TRBV18,NA,CASSSTGGRETQYF,TGTGCCAGCTCATCTACAGGGGGCCGGGAGACCCAGTACTTC
TRBJ2-7,NA,12,TRBV19,NA,CASRWGVGEQYF,TGTGCCAGTAGATGGGGGGTCGGCGAGCAGTACTTC
TRBJ1-1,NA,14,TRBV27,once,CASYTPALDALAFF,TGTGCCAGTTATACTCCGGCCTTGGATGCCCTCGCTTTCTTT
TRBJ1-2,NA,12,TRBV12-3/TRBV12-4,NA,CASTFGYYGYTF,TGTGCCAGCACCTTCGGGTACTATGGCTACACCTTC
TRBJ1-1,NA,14,TRBV27,NA,CASSPVTENTEAFF,TGTGCCAGCAGTCCGGTGACAGAGAACACTGAAGCTTTCTTT